This T cell receptor beta chain was recovered during a study of control samples from healthy donors and cancer patients. V shed 5 bases and J 3 bases; nucleotides not matched to a gene: 2. The CDR3 runs 13 residues. Germline loops: CDR1 SEHNR, CDR2 FQNEAQ (reference sequence). Clones were read by immunoSEQ multiplex PCR, and TCRdb kept only the in-frame ones, dropping some. The sample lists 120,000 or so clones, 80% to 90% occurring once. This clonotype was obtained from a man in his 60s in good health. Sequencing was performed on blood. V usage is TRBV7-9 and J usage is TRBJ1-2, with TRBD1 identical over 8 bases. CDR3 bases: TGTGCCAGCAGCCAGGGGGCTGACTATGGCTACACCTTC. This encodes CASSQGADYGYTF.